These 32 T cell receptor beta chains came from one sample sequenced in a study of blood T cells in healthy people across ages. Next came a second PCR, run for roughly 6 to 11 cycles, which used a sample-barcoded 5' primer along with a J-beta primer mix. MiXCR, applied by TCRdb to the 5' RACE reads, yields one record per CDR3 protein. The table shows about 840,000 distinct CDR3 sequences, with 29% occurring only once. These data were also reused for a study on T cells of mothers and their children.

The source material was blood. The origin of the receptors is a woman between 35 and 50 years old in good health.

The V gene is TRBV12-3 or TRBV12-4, the J gene TRBJ2-7; 13 bases are a match to TRBD2. Losses at the gene ends were 5 bases for V and 6 bases for J; bases not matched to a gene: 13. This CDR3 spans 17 amino acids. This CDR3 reads CASSPRTSGGVLSEQYF. In DNA form, the CDR3 reads TGTGCCAGCAGTCCACGGACTAGCGGGGGAGTTCTGAGCGAGCAGTACTTC.

The sample holds a few counts of this clonotype. The chain has TRBV15 and TRBJ2-7, with D perhaps given as TRBD1 or TRBD2 (5 bases each). The CDR3 sequence is 15 residues long. Germline V CDR1 and CDR2: LNHNV, YYDKDF (reference sequence). Trimming took off 6 bases at V and 5 bases at J, with 20 bases between the two ends. Written as DNA, the CDR3 is TGTGCCACCAGAGGAAGTGGGACGGGGAACCACGAGCAGTACTTC. This codes for CATRGSGTGNHEQYF. The full variable domain, in which reference TRBV15 and TRBJ2-7 provide the parts outside the CDR3, is DAMVIQNPRYQVTQFGKPVTLSCSQTLNHNVMYWYQQKSSQAPKLLFHYYDKDFNNEADTPDNFQSRRPNTSFCFLDIRSPGLGDTAMYLCATRGSGTGNHEQYFGPGTRLTVT.

This clonotype was counted at least ten times. The rearrangement uses TRBV29-1 and TRBJ2-3; possibly TRBD1 for D (6 bases). Trimming pared 4 bases from V and 5 bases from J, leaving 13 bases between. The CDR3 consists of 13 residues. Germline V gives CDR1 SQVTM, CDR2 ANQGSEA. CDR3 in amino acids: CSVGRGRRDTQYF. In DNA form, the CDR3 reads TGCAGCGTTGGCAGGGGAAGACGAGATACGCAGTATTTT.

This clonotype was recorded at least ten times. The genes are TRBV10-3 and TRBJ2-4, with 8 positions matching TRBD1. V shed 5 bases and J 0 bases; nucleotides not matched to a gene: 6. The CDR3 is 16 residues long. Germline CDR1 and CDR2: ENHRY and SYGVKD. The CDR3 nucleotides are TGTGCCATCAGTCTTGGACAGGGACTAGCCAAAAACATTCAGTACTTC. Protein product: CAISLGQGLAKNIQYF.

This clonotype appeared a few times. This rearrangement joins TRBV6-5 to TRBJ2-4; weak D call: TRBD2 (7 bases). The CDR3 runs to 14 residues. Trimming pared 4 bases from V and 9 bases from J, leaving 16 bases between. Germline V gene lookup returns CDR1 MNHEY and CDR2 SVGAGI. The CDR3 loop is CASSSQGRVGIQYF. For the CDR3, the DNA is TGTGCCAGCAGTTCGCAGGGGAGGGTGGGCATTCAGTACTTC.

The table lists this clonotype with a count of one. This chain connects TRBV7-9 to TRBJ2-5; the match to TRBD2 covers 7 bases. Trimming at V came to 6 bases and at J to 0 bases, leaving 13 bases not matched to a gene. CDR3 length: 17 residues. Germline V CDR1 and CDR2: SEHNR, FQNEAQ (reference sequence). Here the CDR3 reads CASRPDPSGVHQETQYF. The CDR3 DNA is TGTGCCAGCAGACCAGATCCTAGCGGTGTGCACCAAGAGACCCAGTACTTC.

This clonotype was counted only a few times. The rearrangement uses TRBV6-2 or TRBV6-3 and TRBJ2-3, with 9 bases aligning to TRBD1. Trimming at V came to 2 bases and at J to 3 bases, leaving 6 bases not matched to a gene. Per the germline V gene, CDR1 is MNHEY and CDR2 is SVGEGT. This CDR3 region has 16 residues. The CDR3: CASSYPPGQGTDTQYF. The CDR3 DNA is TGTGCCAGCAGTTACCCACCGGGACAGGGTACAGATACGCAGTATTTT.

This clonotype was seen only once. The J gene is TRBJ1-2, the V gene TRBV6-6, with 8 bases matching TRBD1. Trimming removed 5 bases from V and 8 bases from J; junction bases left unmatched: 13. The CDR3 is 15 residues long. CDR1 and CDR2 (germline): MNHNY, SVGAGI (reference sequence). CDR3: CASSNTDRERMGYTF. In DNA, the CDR3 is TGTGCCAGCAGTAACACGGACAGGGAGCGAATGGGCTACACCTTC.

This clonotype has just a few counts. This chain uses TRBV11-2 with TRBJ2-3; D not resolved. Germline V CDR1 and CDR2: SGHAT, FQNNGV. The length of the CDR3 is 13 residues. The germline V and J ends were trimmed by 2 bases and 5 bases, with 8 bases remaining between them. The CDR3 is CASSLKRRDTQYF. Written as DNA, the CDR3 is TGTGCCAGCAGCTTAAAGAGGCGAGATACGCAGTATTTT.

V usage is TRBV6-1 and J usage is TRBJ2-3; TRBD2 aligns across 7 bases. This CDR3 spans 16 amino acids. The V segment lost 4 bases and the J segment 4 bases; nucleotides outside the gene matches: 11. Germline CDR1 MNHNS, CDR2 SASEGT. This CDR3 is CASSGAGSYSSDTQYF. The DNA for the CDR3 is TGTGCCAGCAGTGGAGCGGGGAGTTATAGCTCAGATACGCAGTATTTT.

CDR3 nucleotide sequence: TGCGCCAGCAGCCAATGGGGGGCCACCGGGGAGCTGTTTTTT. This encodes CASSQWGATGELFF. This sequence joins TRBV4-3 and TRBJ2-2; D may correspond to TRBD1 or TRBD2 (6 bases each). The CDR3 spans 14 residues. Trimming pared 2 bases from V and 4 bases from J, leaving 8 bases between. Germline V lookup: CDR1 LGHNA, CDR2 YSLEER.

This clonotype was observed a handful of times. This chain links TRBV4-1 with TRBJ1-1; D ambiguous. The V end lost 1 base, the J end lost 0 bases, and 15 bases lay between the germline ends. CDR3 size: 17 residues. CDR1 and CDR2 (germline): MGHRA, YSYEKL. Here the CDR3 reads CASSQVPGWLMNTEAFF. For the CDR3, the DNA is TGCGCCAGCAGCCAAGTCCCCGGGTGGCTCATGAACACTGAAGCTTTCTTT.

This chain links TRBV4-3 with TRBJ1-5; D uncertain. The V end was cut by 3 bases, the J end by 5 bases, with 17 bases between. The germline V gene encodes CDR1 LGHNA and CDR2 YSLEER. This CDR3 has 16 residues. The CDR3 spells CASSHATSKGDQPQHF. The CDR3 DNA sequence: TGCGCCAGCAGCCATGCTACTTCTAAGGGAGATCAGCCCCAGCATTTT.

This clonotype occurred a few times. This CDR3 is CSALTSDEKLFF. CDR3 DNA sequence: TGCAGTGCTCTCACCTCAGATGAAAAACTGTTTTTT. The chain uses TRBV20-1 and TRBJ1-4, with D unresolved. The CDR3 loop spans 12 amino acids. Germline CDR1 and CDR2: DFQATT and SNEGSKA (reference sequence). Trimming pared 5 bases from V and 6 bases from J, leaving 10 bases between.

Worth noting for this clonotype: The junction departs from germline at one end; a sequencing error may be responsible. This rearrangement joins TRBV9 to TRBJ2-1; perhaps TRBD2 as D (7 bases). The CDR3 is made up of 13 amino acids. CDR1 SGDLS and CDR2 YYNGEE come from the germline V gene. CDR3 loop: CAGSVGGAGEQFF. The CDR3 DNA follows: TGTGCCGGCAGCGTAGGGGGGGCCGGAGAGCAGTTCTTC.

To note about this clonotype: One junction end disagrees with the germline gene, perhaps due to a read error. V and J are TRBV28 and TRBJ2-4, with 8 bases identical to TRBD1. The CDR3 contains 13 residues. The germline V gene has CDR1 MDHEN and CDR2 SYDVKM. The CDR3: CTSRQGQENIQYF. CDR3 bases: TGTACCAGCAGACAGGGACAGGAAAACATTCAGTACTTC.

A note on this clonotype: Being one base from a much bigger clone, this may be a read error. This chain joins TRBV20-1 and TRBJ2-3, with 14 bases matching TRBD2. Germline V lookup: CDR1 DFQATT, CDR2 SNEGSKA (reference sequence). This CDR3 spans 15 amino acids. The CDR3 protein is CSARLAGGPTDTRYF. The CDR3 nucleotides read TGCAGTGCTCGACTAGCGGGGGGGCCGACAGATACGCGGTATTTT.

This clonotype was seen repeatedly, ten times or more. This chain links TRBV10-3 with TRBJ2-7; no reliable D call. The germline V and J ends were trimmed by 5 bases and 0 bases, with 14 bases remaining between them. This CDR3 spans 15 amino acids. CDR1 and CDR2 from the germline V gene are ENHRY and SYGVKD. The CDR3 protein is CAISNRDASSYEQYF. The CDR3 nucleotides are TGTGCCATCAGTAACCGAGACGCGAGCTCCTACGAGCAGTACTTC.

The V and J genes are TRBV20-1 and TRBJ2-3; D is unresolved. Germline values: CDR1 DFQATT, CDR2 SNEGSKA (reference sequence). V dropped 5 bases and J dropped 2 bases, with 8 bases sitting between them. The length of the CDR3 is 12 residues. CDR3 in amino acids: CSAPRVTDTQYF. The CDR3, as DNA: TGCAGTGCTCCTAGGGTCACAGATACGCAGTATTTT.

The genes are TRBV12-3 or TRBV12-4 and TRBJ1-1; D gene unclear. The CDR3 loop spans 13 amino acids. V was pared by 7 bases and J by 0 bases, with 9 bases between. CDR3 nucleotide sequence: TGTGCCAGCACGGCCTTGATGAACACTGAAGCTTTCTTT. It specifies CASTALMNTEAFF.

This clonotype was seen only a few times. V is TRBV4-1 and J is TRBJ1-2, with TRBD1 identical over 9 bases. The V segment lost 2 bases and the J segment 3 bases; nucleotides outside the gene matches: 7. This CDR3 is 16 amino acids long. Per the germline V gene, CDR1 is MGHRA and CDR2 is YSYEKL. CDR3 sequence (DNA): TGCGCCAGCAGCCAAACCGGGACAGGGAACCACTATGGCTACACCTTC. Translated, it gives CASSQTGTGNHYGYTF.

The chain uses TRBV30 and TRBJ2-7; D call uncertain. The germline V and J ends were trimmed by 0 bases and 2 bases, with 11 bases remaining between them. The germline CDR1 and CDR2 sequences are GTSNPN and SVGIG (reference sequence). CDR3 length equals 14 residues. The chain's CDR3 is CAWSVFRGTYEQYF. Here the CDR3 DNA reads TGTGCCTGGAGTGTATTCAGAGGTACCTACGAGCAGTACTTC.

This clonotype was observed a few times. The chain carries TRBV19 and TRBJ1-4; D perhaps matches TRBD1 (6 bases). The CDR3 covers 17 residues. Trimming removed 4 bases from V and 8 bases from J, with 23 bases in between. Germline assignment: CDR1 LNHDA and CDR2 SQIVND (reference sequence). In DNA, the CDR3 is TGTGCCAGTAGTACCACTCAGGGGCGCCTAGGGAGCGAAAAACTGTTTTTT. Translation gives CASSTTQGRLGSEKLFF.

This clonotype was seen ten or more times. The rearrangement links TRBV7-8 to TRBJ2-7; TRBD2 matches 7 bases. Germline assignment: CDR1 SGHVS and CDR2 FQNEAQ. The CDR3 sequence is 17 residues long. V gave up 2 bases and J gave up 3 bases; unmatched junction bases: 13. The CDR3 loop reads CASSLKAGRGLLYEQYF. DNA of the CDR3: TGTGCCAGCAGCTTAAAGGCGGGGAGGGGACTTCTCTACGAGCAGTACTTC.

This sequence joins TRBV20-1 and TRBJ2-4; TRBD2 agrees at 8 bases. The CDR3 has 14 amino acids. Germline CDR1 reads DFQATT; CDR2 reads SNEGSKA (reference sequence). After removal of 0 bases from V and 6 bases from J, the junction contained 4 bases not matched to a gene. Here the CDR3 reads CSARDRGGGNIQYF. CDR3 DNA: TGCAGTGCTAGAGATCGGGGGGGAGGAAACATTCAGTACTTC.

A few counts support this clonotype. V and J are TRBV7-9 and TRBJ2-7, with D perhaps matching TRBD1 (5 bases). This CDR3 contains 19 residues. CDR1 is SEHNR and CDR2 is FQNEAQ in the germline V gene (reference sequence). V dropped 3 bases and J dropped 2 bases, with 26 bases sitting between them. CDR3 residues: CASSFRSLFRQPSTYEQYF. In DNA form, the CDR3 reads TGTGCCAGCAGCTTTCGTAGTCTTTTCAGACAGCCCTCGACCTACGAGCAGTACTTC. Drawing the rest from reference TRBV7-9 and TRBJ2-7, the complete variable domain is DTGVSQNPRHKITKRGQNVTFRCDPISEHNRLYWYRQTLGQGPEFLTYFQNEAQLEKSRLLSDRFSAERPKGSFSTLEIQRTEQGDSAMYLCASSFRSLFRQPSTYEQYFGPGTRLTVT.

This clonotype was counted at least ten times. The chain joins TRBV6-1 to TRBJ2-7; unclear D gene. Trimming removed 2 bases at V and 3 bases at J, with 17 bases between. The CDR3 covers 16 residues. CDR1 is MNHNS, CDR2 SASEGT, per germline. Written as DNA, the CDR3 is TGTGCCAGCAGTGAATTGGGTCCCCTCTTTGGCTACGAGCAGTACTTC. Translation gives CASSELGPLFGYEQYF.

This clonotype was detected a few times. This sequence joins TRBV6-2 or TRBV6-3 and TRBJ1-2; a weak D match, TRBD1 (6 bases). The CDR3 has 20 residues. V was cut by 6 bases and J by 1 base, with 30 bases left in between. CDR1 and CDR2 from the germline V gene are MNHEY and SVGEGT. As DNA, the CDR3 is TGTGCCAGCAGCACACGATCCTGGGCACGGACAGCCAACCTTAACTATGGCTACACCTTC. Translation gives CASSTRSWARTANLNYGYTF.

V gene TRBV6-6 combines with J gene TRBJ1-2; 7 bases line up with TRBD1. Trimming took 4 bases from V and 7 from J; bases not matched to a gene: 6. The CDR3 extends over 13 amino acids. The germline CDR1 and CDR2 sequences are MNHNY and SVGAGI (reference sequence). CDR3 coding DNA: TGTGCCAGCAGTTTGAGGGGGCAAGGTGGCTACACCTTC. This gives the protein CASSLRGQGGYTF.

This clonotype was seen at least ten times. This chain uses TRBV9 with TRBJ2-1; 7 nucleotides line up with TRBD2. Germline V gene data show CDR1 as SGDLS and CDR2 as YYNGEE. With 0 bases clipped from V and 4 bases from J, the junction kept 10 bases outside the gene matches. This CDR3 is built from 17 residues. CDR3 DNA sequence: TGTGCCAGCAGCGTAGGGGGCGGGGGTATGGGGTACAATGAGCAGTTCTTC. Amino acid sequence: CASSVGGGGMGYNEQFF.

This clonotype has more than one count but fewer than ten. Since a much larger clone is just one base distant, this may be a read error. The chain employs TRBV5-5 and TRBJ2-4, with unresolved D. The J call could be wrong; TRBJ2-7 is a better fit for the DNA end. This CDR3 is 13 amino acids long. Looked up from germline, CDR1 is SGHKS and CDR2 is YYEKEE (reference sequence). CDR3 residues: CASSLDASHEQYF. CDR3 bases: TGTGCCAGCAGCTTGGATGCGTCCCACGAGCAGTACTTC.

The V call is TRBV29-1, the J call TRBJ1-2, with 8 bases aligning to TRBD1. CDR3 length: 14 amino acids. Germline CDR1 reads SQVTM; CDR2 reads ANQGSEA. V shed 7 bases and J 7 bases; nucleotides not matched to a gene: 14. In DNA, the CDR3 is TGCAGCGCTGATCCGGGACAGGCTTACTGTGGCTACACCTTC. Translated, it gives CSADPGQAYCGYTF.